The 6 T cell receptor beta chains listed next were all sequenced from one sample in a study of technical replicates of blood from a handful of donors. The data were produced by immunoSEQ multiplex PCR, yet TCRdb's version contains in-frame clones alone and is incomplete. The sample shows fewer than 15,000 clones, 94% of them seen only once. The sample was PBMCs. The receptors derive from a human donor in good health.

The CDR3 loop reads CASSIPRGKGYEQYF. CDR3 coding DNA: TGTGCCAGCAGCATACCCAGGGGAAAGGGCTACGAGCAGTACTTC. The V and J genes are TRBV11-2 and TRBJ2-7; a possible D gene is TRBD1 (6 bases). The V gene's germline CDR1 is SGHAT and CDR2 FQNNGV. This CDR3 contains 15 residues. With 5 bases removed from V and 3 bases from J, the gap between germline ends came to 17 bases. Combining the CDR3 with reference TRBV11-2 and TRBJ2-7 gives the whole variable domain EAGVAQSPRYKIIEKRQSVAFWCNPISGHATLYWYQQILGQGPKLLIQFQNNGVVDDSQLPKDRFSAERLKGVDSTLKIQPAKLEDSAVYLCASSIPRGKGYEQYFGPGTRLTVT.

A single count supports this clone. The V call is TRBV2, the J call TRBJ1-4, with 9 bases fitting TRBD1. V was pared by 5 bases and J by 4 bases, with 5 bases of the junction left unmatched. There are 15 residues in the CDR3. The germline V gene encodes CDR1 SNHLY and CDR2 FYNNEI. CDR3 sequence: CASSYSGQGNEKLFF. CDR3 bases: TGTGCCAGCAGTTATTCGGGACAGGGTAATGAAAAACTGTTTTTT.

The rearrangement links TRBV5-6 to TRBJ1-2; a possible D gene is TRBD1 (6 bases). V lost 0 bases, J lost 4 bases, and 13 bases lay in between. The CDR3 is 15 residues long. Germline V lookup: CDR1 SGHDT, CDR2 YYEEEE. For the CDR3, the DNA is TGTGCCAGCAGCTTGGTCCAGGGGCGCAGCTATGGCTACACCTTC. This translates into CASSLVQGRSYGYTF.

The V call is TRBV27, the J call TRBJ2-1; TRBD2 agrees at 9 bases. With 2 bases clipped from V and 9 bases from J, the junction kept 8 bases outside the gene matches. Germline values: CDR1 MNHEY, CDR2 SMNVEV (reference sequence). CDR3 length equals 15 residues. This chain's CDR3 is CASSLRSGTSSEQFF. Written as DNA, the CDR3 is TGTGCCAGCAGTTTACGCAGCGGGACTAGCAGTGAGCAGTTCTTC.

The chain joins TRBV5-5 to TRBJ2-1; 11 nucleotides agree with TRBD2. Germline loops: CDR1 SGHKS, CDR2 YYEKEE (reference sequence). CDR3 size: 19 residues. The V gene end was trimmed by 0 bases and the J gene end by 3 bases; junction bases not matched to a gene: 11. CDR3 bases: TGTGCCAGCAGCTTGGCCGGGACAGCCGGGACTAGCGGCTACAATGAGCAGTTCTTC. Its translation is CASSLAGTAGTSGYNEQFF.

The chain links TRBV4-1 to TRBJ2-1; 9 positions agree with TRBD2. In germline, CDR1 is MGHRA, CDR2 YSYEKL. J was trimmed by 8 bases and V by 0 bases; bases with no gene match: 8. The CDR3 runs 16 residues. CDR3 residues: CASSQEGGGGGYEQFF. In nucleotides, the CDR3 is TGCGCCAGCAGCCAAGAGGGCGGGGGGGGCGGCTATGAGCAGTTCTTC.